This T cell receptor beta chain was identified during a study of control samples from healthy donors and cancer patients. This clone was observed a few times. Some clones are missing from TCRdb's copy, which holds only in-frame ones; the method was immunoSEQ multiplex PCR. The top ten hold roughly 12% of the sample, which has 17,000 or so clones, around 84% seen once. Trimming took 7 bases from V and 0 from J, leaving 14 bases between them. This CDR3 is built from 14 residues. Germline V gene lookup returns CDR1 SQVTM and CDR2 ANQGSEA. V is TRBV29-1 and J is TRBJ2-3, with D perhaps matching TRBD2 (6 bases). The receptor was isolated from a woman in her seventies with colorectal cancer. The sequencing input was PBMCs. The DNA of the CDR3 is TGCAGCGCCCCGGGACTGATTAGCACAGATACGCAGTATTTT. It translates to CSAPGLISTDTQYF.